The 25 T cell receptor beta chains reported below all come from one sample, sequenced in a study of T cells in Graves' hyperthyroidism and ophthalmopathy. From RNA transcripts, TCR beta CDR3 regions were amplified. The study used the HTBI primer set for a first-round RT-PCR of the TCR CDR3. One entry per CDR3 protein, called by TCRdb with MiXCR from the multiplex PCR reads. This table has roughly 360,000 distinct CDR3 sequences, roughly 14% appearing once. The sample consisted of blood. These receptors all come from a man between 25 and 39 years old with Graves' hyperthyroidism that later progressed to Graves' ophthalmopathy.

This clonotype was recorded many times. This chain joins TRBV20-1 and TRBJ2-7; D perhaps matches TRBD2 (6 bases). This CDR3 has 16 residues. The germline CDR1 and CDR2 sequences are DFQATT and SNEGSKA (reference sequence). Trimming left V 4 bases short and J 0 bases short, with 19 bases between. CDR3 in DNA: TGCAGTGCTACGGGGAGGAGACTAGGCCTCTCCTACGAGCAGTACTTC. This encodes CSATGRRLGLSYEQYF.

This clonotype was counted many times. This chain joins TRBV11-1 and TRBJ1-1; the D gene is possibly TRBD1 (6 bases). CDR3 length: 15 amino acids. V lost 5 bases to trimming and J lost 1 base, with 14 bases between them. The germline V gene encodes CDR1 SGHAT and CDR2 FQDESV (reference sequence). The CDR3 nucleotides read TGTGCCAGCAGCCCCCGAGTGGGGGCGAACACTGAAGCTTTCTTT. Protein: CASSPRVGANTEAFF.

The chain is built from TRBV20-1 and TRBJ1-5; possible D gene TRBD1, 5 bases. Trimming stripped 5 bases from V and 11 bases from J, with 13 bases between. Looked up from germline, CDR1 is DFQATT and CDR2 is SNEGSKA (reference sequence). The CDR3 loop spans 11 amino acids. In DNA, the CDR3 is TGCAGTGCTTACTCCAGGGTGGCCCAGCATTTT. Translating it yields CSAYSRVAQHF.

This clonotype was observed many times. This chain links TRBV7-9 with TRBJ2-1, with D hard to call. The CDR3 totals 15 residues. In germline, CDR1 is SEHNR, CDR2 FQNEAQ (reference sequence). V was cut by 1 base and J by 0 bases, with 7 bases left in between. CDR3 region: CASSLGLSSYNEQFF. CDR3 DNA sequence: TGTGCCAGCAGCTTAGGTTTAAGCTCCTACAATGAGCAGTTCTTC.

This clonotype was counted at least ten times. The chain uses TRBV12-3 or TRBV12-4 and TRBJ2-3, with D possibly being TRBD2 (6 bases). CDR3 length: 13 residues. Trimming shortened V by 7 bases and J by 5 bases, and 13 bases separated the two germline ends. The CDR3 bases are TGTGCCAGCACTGGGACTTTCTTAGATACGCAGTATTTT. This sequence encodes CASTGTFLDTQYF.

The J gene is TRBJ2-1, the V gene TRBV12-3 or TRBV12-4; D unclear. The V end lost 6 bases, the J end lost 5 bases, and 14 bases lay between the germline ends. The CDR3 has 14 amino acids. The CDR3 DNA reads TGTGCCAGCAGCCGTCCGGATAGCCACAATGAGCAGTTCTTC. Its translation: CASSRPDSHNEQFF.

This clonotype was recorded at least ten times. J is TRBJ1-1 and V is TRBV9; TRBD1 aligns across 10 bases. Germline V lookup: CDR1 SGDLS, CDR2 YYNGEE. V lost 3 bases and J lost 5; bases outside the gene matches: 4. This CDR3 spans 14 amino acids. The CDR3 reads CASSGDRGRTEAFF. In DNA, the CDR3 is TGTGCCAGCAGCGGTGACAGGGGGCGGACTGAAGCTTTCTTT.

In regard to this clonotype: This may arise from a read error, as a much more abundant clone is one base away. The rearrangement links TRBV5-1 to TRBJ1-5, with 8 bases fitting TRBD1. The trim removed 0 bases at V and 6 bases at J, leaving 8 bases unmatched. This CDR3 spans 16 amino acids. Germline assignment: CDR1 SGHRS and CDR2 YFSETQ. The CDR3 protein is CASSLARTGRGQPQHF. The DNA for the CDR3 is TGCGCCAGCAGCTTGGCCAGGACAGGGAGGGGTCAGCCCCAGCATTTT.

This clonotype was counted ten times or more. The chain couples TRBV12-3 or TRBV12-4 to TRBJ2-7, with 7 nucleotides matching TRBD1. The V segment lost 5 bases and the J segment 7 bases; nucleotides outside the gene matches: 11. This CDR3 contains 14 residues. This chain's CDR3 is CASSGQASRREQYF. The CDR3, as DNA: TGTGCCAGCAGTGGACAGGCTAGCCGGAGGGAGCAGTACTTC.

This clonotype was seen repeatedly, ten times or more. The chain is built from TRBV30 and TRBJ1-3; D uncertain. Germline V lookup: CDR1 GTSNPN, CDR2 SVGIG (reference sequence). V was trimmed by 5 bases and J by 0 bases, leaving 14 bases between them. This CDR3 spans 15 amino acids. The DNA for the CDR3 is TGTGCCTGGTCAGGCAGCCCGTTCTCTGGAAACACCATATATTTT. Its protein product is CAWSGSPFSGNTIYF.

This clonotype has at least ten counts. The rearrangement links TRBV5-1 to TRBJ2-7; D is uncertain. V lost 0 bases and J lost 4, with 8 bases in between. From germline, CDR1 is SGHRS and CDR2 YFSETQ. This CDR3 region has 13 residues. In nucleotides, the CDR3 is TGCGCCAGCAGCTTGGCCAAGGATTACGAGCAGTACTTC. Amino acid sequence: CASSLAKDYEQYF.

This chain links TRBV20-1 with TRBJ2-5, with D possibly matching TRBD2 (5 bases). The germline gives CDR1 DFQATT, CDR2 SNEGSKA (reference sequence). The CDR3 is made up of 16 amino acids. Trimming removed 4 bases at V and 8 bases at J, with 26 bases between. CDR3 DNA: TGCAGTGCTACCATAGGACCCCTGTGGGAGAGAGACACCCAGTACTTC. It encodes CSATIGPLWERDTQYF.

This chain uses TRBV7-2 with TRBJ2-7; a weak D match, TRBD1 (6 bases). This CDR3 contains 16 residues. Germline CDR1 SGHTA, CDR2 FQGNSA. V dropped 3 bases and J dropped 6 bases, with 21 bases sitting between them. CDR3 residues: CASSFGRTAGTIEQYF. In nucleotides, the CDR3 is TGTGCCAGCAGCTTTGGACGGACAGCCGGTACTATCGAGCAGTACTTC. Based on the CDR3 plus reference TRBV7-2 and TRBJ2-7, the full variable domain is GAGVSQSPSNKVTEKGKDVELRCDPISGHTALYWYRQSLGQGLEFLIYFQGNSAPDKSGLPSDRFSAERTGGSVSTLTIQRTQQEDSAVYLCASSFGRTAGTIEQYFGPGTRLTVT.

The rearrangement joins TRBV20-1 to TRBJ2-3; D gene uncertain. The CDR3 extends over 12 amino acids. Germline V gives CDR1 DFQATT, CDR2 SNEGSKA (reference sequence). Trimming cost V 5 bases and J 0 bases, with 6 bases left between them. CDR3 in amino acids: CSAWGSTDTQYF. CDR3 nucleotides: TGCAGTGCTTGGGGAAGCACAGATACGCAGTATTTT.

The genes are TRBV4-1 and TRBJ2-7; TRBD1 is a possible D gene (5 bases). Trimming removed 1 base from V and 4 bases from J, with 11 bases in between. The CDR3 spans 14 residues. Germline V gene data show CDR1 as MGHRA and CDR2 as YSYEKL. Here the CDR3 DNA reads TGCGCCAGCAGCCAAGCAGACAGCTTTTACGAGCAGTACTTC. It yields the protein CASSQADSFYEQYF.

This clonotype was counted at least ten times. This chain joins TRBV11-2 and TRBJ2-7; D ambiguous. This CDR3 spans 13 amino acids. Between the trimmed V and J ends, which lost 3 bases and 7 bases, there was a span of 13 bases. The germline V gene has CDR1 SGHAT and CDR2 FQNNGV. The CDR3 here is CASSLGLEGEQYF. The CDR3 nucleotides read TGTGCCAGCAGCTTGGGTCTAGAAGGGGAGCAGTACTTC.

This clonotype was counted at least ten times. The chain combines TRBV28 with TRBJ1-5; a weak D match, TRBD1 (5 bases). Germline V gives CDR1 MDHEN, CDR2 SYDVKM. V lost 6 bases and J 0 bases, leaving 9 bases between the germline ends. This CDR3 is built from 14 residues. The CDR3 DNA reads TGTGCCAGCAGACGACAGAATAGCAATCAGCCCCAGCATTTT. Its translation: CASRRQNSNQPQHF.

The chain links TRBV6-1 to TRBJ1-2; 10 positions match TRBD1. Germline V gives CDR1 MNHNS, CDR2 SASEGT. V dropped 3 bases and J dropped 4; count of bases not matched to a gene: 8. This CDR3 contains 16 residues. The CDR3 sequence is CASSETGTGDGYGYTF. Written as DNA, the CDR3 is TGTGCCAGCAGTGAGACCGGGACAGGGGACGGCTATGGCTACACCTTC.

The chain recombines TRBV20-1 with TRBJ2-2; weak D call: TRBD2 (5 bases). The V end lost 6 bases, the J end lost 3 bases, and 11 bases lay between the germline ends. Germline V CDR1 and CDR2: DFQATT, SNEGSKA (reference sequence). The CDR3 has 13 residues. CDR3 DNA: TGCAGTGCCAAAGACGGGGACACCGGGGAGCTGTTTTTT. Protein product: CSAKDGDTGELFF.

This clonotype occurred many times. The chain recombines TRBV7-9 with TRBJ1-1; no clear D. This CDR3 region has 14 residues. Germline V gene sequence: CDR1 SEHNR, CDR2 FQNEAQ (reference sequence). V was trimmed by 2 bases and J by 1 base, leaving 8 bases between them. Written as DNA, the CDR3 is TGTGCCAGCAGCTTATCATCTGAGAACACTGAAGCTTTCTTT. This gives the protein CASSLSSENTEAFF.

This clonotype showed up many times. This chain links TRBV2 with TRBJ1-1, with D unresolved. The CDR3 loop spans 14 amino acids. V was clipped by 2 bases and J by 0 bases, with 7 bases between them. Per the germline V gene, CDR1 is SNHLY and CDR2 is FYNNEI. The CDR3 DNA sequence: TGTGCCAGCAGTGAACAGGCTTTGAACACTGAAGCTTTCTTT. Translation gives CASSEQALNTEAFF.

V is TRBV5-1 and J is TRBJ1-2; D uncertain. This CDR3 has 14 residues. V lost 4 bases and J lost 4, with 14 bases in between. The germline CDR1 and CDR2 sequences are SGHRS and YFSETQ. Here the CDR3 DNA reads TGCGCCAGCAGCCCCGTGGGTTATCTCTATGGCTACACCTTC. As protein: CASSPVGYLYGYTF.

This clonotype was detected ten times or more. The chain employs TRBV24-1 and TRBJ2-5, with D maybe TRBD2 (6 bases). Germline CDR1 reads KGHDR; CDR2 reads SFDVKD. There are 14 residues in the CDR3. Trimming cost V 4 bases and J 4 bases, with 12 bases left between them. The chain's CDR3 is CATSEVTRGETQYF. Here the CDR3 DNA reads TGTGCCACCAGTGAGGTGACTAGAGGAGAGACCCAGTACTTC.

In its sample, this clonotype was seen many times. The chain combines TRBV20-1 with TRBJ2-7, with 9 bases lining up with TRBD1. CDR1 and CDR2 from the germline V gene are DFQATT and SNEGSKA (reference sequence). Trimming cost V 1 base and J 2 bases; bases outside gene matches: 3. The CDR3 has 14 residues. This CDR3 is CSARGGQGPYEQYF. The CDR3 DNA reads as TGCAGTGCTAGAGGGGGACAGGGCCCCTACGAGCAGTACTTC.

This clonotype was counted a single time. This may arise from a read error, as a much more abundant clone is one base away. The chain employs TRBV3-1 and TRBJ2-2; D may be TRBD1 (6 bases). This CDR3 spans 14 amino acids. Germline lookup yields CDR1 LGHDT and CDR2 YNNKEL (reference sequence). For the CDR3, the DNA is TGTGCCAGCATCCAAGGGCAGGGGACCGGGGAGCTGTTTTTT. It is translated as CASIQGQGTGELFF.